This T cell receptor beta chain was obtained from a study of neurological immune-mediated disorders. In its sample, this clonotype was seen many times. Time point reported: longitudinal time-point 3. TCRdb reprocessed the 5' RACE reads via MiXCR and lists one record per CDR3 protein. The sample has approximately 100,000 distinct CDR3 sequences; approximately 11% are singletons. Source material: PBMCs. The receptor was isolated from a female donor with HTLV-1-associated myelopathy (HAM/TSP).

The CDR3 loop is CASSLYAGYSTDTQYF. DNA of the CDR3: TGTGCCAGCAGCTTATATGCTGGGTATAGCACAGATACGCAGTATTTT. The V and J genes are TRBV7-2 and TRBJ2-3; D gene unclear. Trimming shortened V by 2 bases and J by 0 bases, and 12 bases separated the two germline ends. Germline V gene lookup returns CDR1 SGHTA and CDR2 FQGNSA. The CDR3 has 16 amino acids.